The rows below give T cell receptor beta chains drawn from one sample of a study of blood T cells in healthy people across ages. One entry per CDR3 protein results from TCRdb running MiXCR on the 5' RACE reads. The sample yields approximately 960,000 distinct CDR3 sequences, 25% to 35% seen once. This sample was shared with a second study, whose subject was T cells of mothers and their children.

Input material: blood. Receptors were obtained from a middle-aged woman in good health. The CDR3 runs from the conserved cysteine through the conserved F or W. A D gene is named only where the DNA matches it firmly. Clone size is shown for a subset of rows, as once, few, many or a class of expanded clone.

d_call | j_call | clone_size | v_call | cdr3_nt | cdr3_aa
TRBD1 | TRBJ2-5 | many | TRBV7-3 | TGTGCCAGCAGCTCGGGACAGGGCCTCGAAGAGACCCAGTACTTC | CASSSGQGLEETQYF
NA | TRBJ1-2 | few | TRBV5-5 | TGTGCCAGCAGCCCCCTGAACTATAACTATGGCTACACCTTC | CASSPLNYNYGYTF
NA | TRBJ2-5 | many | TRBV27 | TGTGCCAGCAGTGCAAACAGGGACGGTTACGAGACCCAGTACTTC | CASSANRDGYETQYF
NA | TRBJ2-7 | NA | TRBV18 | TGTGCCAGCTCACTAACCCGGGACACGGGGGAGCAGTACTTC | CASSLTRDTGEQYF
NA | TRBJ2-1 | few | TRBV11-1 | TGTGCCAGCAGCCACGATGGGGGGGCTGGCTCCTACAATGAGCAGTTCTTC | CASSHDGGAGSYNEQFF
NA | TRBJ2-1 | few | TRBV4-1 | TGCGCCAGCAGCCAAGCAAGCTCGGGGGAGCAGTTCTTC | CASSQASSGEQFF
NA | TRBJ1-1 | few | TRBV6-5 | TGTGCCAGCAGTTACCTTGGAGAGAACACTGAAGCTTTCTTT | CASSYLGENTEAFF
NA | TRBJ1-5 | few | TRBV10-3 | TGTGCCATCACCGCGACCGTGGATCAGCCCCAGCATTTT | CAITATVDQPQHF
NA | TRBJ1-2 | NA | TRBV3-1 | TGTGCCAGCAGCCAAGAAGTTTTGGCGAACTATGGCTACACCTTC | CASSQEVLANYGYTF
NA | TRBJ2-7 | NA | TRBV14 | TGTGCCAGCAGCCAAGAAAGAAGCAGGGCGACTTTTTCTTCCCACGAGCAGTACTTC | CASSQERSRATFSSHEQYF
NA | TRBJ2-6 | many | TRBV7-3 | TGTGCCAGCAGCTTAATCCCCCTCAGCTCTGGGGCCAACGTCCTGACTTTC | CASSLIPLSSGANVLTF
TRBD2 | TRBJ2-7 | many | TRBV20-1 | TGCAGTGCCCGTCCTACAGCGGGGGGGTCTGAGCAGTACTTC | CSARPTAGGSEQYF
NA | TRBJ1-5 | NA | TRBV3-1 | TGTGCCAGCAGCCAAGGAGCCGGGCCCAATCAGCCCCAGCATTTT | CASSQGAGPNQPQHF
NA | TRBJ2-5 | few | TRBV7-2 | TGTGCCAGCAGCGTGCAATTAGGGCAGTACTTC | CASSVQLGQYF
NA | TRBJ1-1 | NA | TRBV18 | TGTGCCAGCTCACCACCGAGGGGAGAGAACACTGAAGCTTTCTTT | CASSPPRGENTEAFF
NA | TRBJ1-6 | few | TRBV7-2 | TGTGCCAGCAGCTTATTCGGCCTGGATTCACCCCTCCACTTT | CASSLFGLDSPLHF
TRBD1 | TRBJ2-7 | few | TRBV2 | TGTGCCAGCAGTGAGTTGGGACAGCCCTACGAGCAGTACTTC | CASSELGQPYEQYF
TRBD1 | TRBJ2-1 | NA | TRBV27 | TGTGCCAGCACCCTAGGGACAGGGGGCTGCAATGAGCAGTTCTTC | CASTLGTGGCNEQFF
TRBD1 | TRBJ2-5 | NA | TRBV7-2 | TGTGCCAGCAGCCCCGGGACAGCTAACCAAGAGACCCAGTACTTC | CASSPGTANQETQYF
NA | TRBJ2-7 | NA | TRBV4-2 | TGTGCCAGCAGCCGGCAGACAGGTACTCCCTACGAGCAGTACTTC | CASSRQTGTPYEQYF
TRBD1 | TRBJ2-5 | NA | TRBV27 | TGTGCCAGCAGGGAGACAGGGGGAAAAGAGACCCAGTACTTC | CASRETGGKETQYF
TRBD1 | TRBJ2-5 | many | TRBV27 | TGTGCCAGCAGTTGGACAGGGACCTACCAAGAGACCCAGTACTTC | CASSWTGTYQETQYF
NA | TRBJ2-7 | few | TRBV20-1 | TGCAGTGCCGATGGGGGGGCCTCCTACGAGCAGTACTTC | CSADGGASYEQYF
TRBD2 | TRBJ2-1 | many | TRBV10-3 | TGTGCCATCAGTGTCACCGGGACTAGCGCCGGCCGGGAGCAGTTCTTC | CAISVTGTSAGREQFF
NA | TRBJ1-2 | many | TRBV4-1 | TGCGCCAGCAGCCAAGGACAGTCACTTAACTATGGCTACACCTTC | CASSQGQSLNYGYTF
TRBD1 | TRBJ2-3 | NA | TRBV5-1 | TGCGTCAGCAGCTTGGGACAGGGCTGGACAGATACGCAGTATTTT | CVSSLGQGWTDTQYF
TRBD1 | TRBJ2-7 | NA | TRBV5-1 | TGCGTCAGCAGCTTTACAGGGGGCAACTACGAGCAGTACTTC | CVSSFTGGNYEQYF
TRBD2 | TRBJ2-7 | few | TRBV18 | TGTGCCAGCTCACCACAGTACGGGGGGAACTGGGCCGAGCAGTACTTC | CASSPQYGGNWAEQYF
NA | TRBJ2-5 | few | TRBV14 | TGTGCCAGCAGCCGAGAGTGGGGGAATAAAAGGGAGACCCAGTACTTC | CASSREWGNKRETQYF
NA | TRBJ1-3 | few | TRBV7-2 | TGTGCCAGCAGCGAAACAGGGACCGTTTCTGGAAACACCATATATTTT | CASSETGTVSGNTIYF
NA | TRBJ2-1 | few | TRBV29-1 | TGCAGCGCAAGCCTCAGGGGAGCCTACAATGAGCAGTTCTTC | CSASLRGAYNEQFF
TRBD1 | TRBJ2-6 | NA | TRBV5-1 | TGCGCCAGCAGCTTGGCCCCGGGACAGGGGGCGCAGGCCAACGTCCGGACTTTC | CASSLAPGQGAQANVRTF
NA | TRBJ1-4 | NA | TRBV2 | TGTGCCAGCAGTGGTGTACCCGAAAAACTGTTTTTT | CASSGVPEKLFF
NA | TRBJ1-2 | few | TRBV4-3 | TGCGCCAGCAGCCAGGATTTAGTAAGTGGGGCCTATGGCTACACCTTC | CASSQDLVSGAYGYTF
TRBD1 | TRBJ1-1 | NA | TRBV4-1 | TGCGCCAGCAGCGCCGGGACAGGTCAGAACACTGAAGCTTTCTTT | CASSAGTGQNTEAFF
NA | TRBJ1-3 | few | TRBV11-2 | TGTGCCAGCAGCTTAGAGAGGGGAAAGTCCATATATTTT | CASSLERGKSIYF
NA | TRBJ2-3 | NA | TRBV12-3/TRBV12-4 | TGTGCCAGCAGTTTTAGGTCCGCCAGGGGTGTGAATACGCAGTATTTT | CASSFRSARGVNTQYF
NA | TRBJ1-5 | NA | TRBV5-1 | TGCGCCAGCAGCTTCGAGGCAGGGGATCAGCCCCAGCATTTT | CASSFEAGDQPQHF
NA | TRBJ2-5 | many | TRBV5-8 | TGTGCCAGCAGATGGACGGACAGTCGGGAGACCCAGTACTTC | CASRWTDSRETQYF
NA | TRBJ1-4 | NA | TRBV20-1 | TGCAGTGCTAGTGGCGATTACGGTGGTGGTGAAAAACTGTTTTTT | CSASGDYGGGEKLFF
TRBD2 | TRBJ2-7 | many | TRBV7-2 | TGTGCCAGCAGCTCCAGGACTAGCGGGGGGGTCTACGAGCAGTACTTC | CASSSRTSGGVYEQYF
NA | TRBJ2-7 | NA | TRBV5-1 | TGCGCCAGCAGCTTATTGTTGGCAAGCTCCTACAATGAGCAGTACTTC | CASSLLLASSYNEQYF
TRBD2 | TRBJ2-1 | many | TRBV9 | TGTGCCAGCAGCGTAGTGTCCCCCGGGGGGTACAATGAGCAGTTCTTC | CASSVVSPGGYNEQFF
NA | TRBJ2-1 | NA | TRBV9 | TGTGCCAGCAGCCCGCCGCCCCCACAGGAGCCGAAGTTCTTC | CASSPPPPQEPKFF
NA | TRBJ2-7 | many | TRBV27 | TGTGCCAGCAGTTTATCAGGGGCAAAAAACGAGCAGTACTTC | CASSLSGAKNEQYF
NA | TRBJ1-1 | once | TRBV11-2 | TGTGCCAGCAGCTTCCTAAAGGTAGGCACTGAAGCTTTCTTT | CASSFLKVGTEAFF
NA | TRBJ1-5 | NA | TRBV7-2 | TGTGCCAGCAGCCTCCGGGACCCGGGCAATCAGCCCCAGCATTTT | CASSLRDPGNQPQHF
NA | TRBJ2-3 | few | TRBV7-9 | TGTGTCCACGATCTTCCCCGTCGGGATACGCAGTATTTT | CVHDLPRRDTQYF